This is a list of T cell receptor beta chains from one sample in a study of beta chain features in type 1 diabetes. Assay: immunoSEQ multiplex PCR; the TCRdb copy retains only in-frame clones and omits some. The sample records more than 300,000 clones, roughly 13% being singletons. Specimen: naive CD4+ T cells from blood. Receptor source: a young woman with type 1 diabetes. Each CDR3 is given with its conserved first and last residue. D genes are given only for firm matches. Clone size is shown for a subset of rows, as once, few, many or a class of expanded clone.

>TRBD1|few|TRBV11-3|TRBJ2-6
CASCPGTGSAGANVLTF
TGTGCCAGTTGTCCCGGGACAGGGAGTGCTGGGGCCAACGTCCTGACTTTC
>.|.|TRBV5-1|TRBJ2-5
CASSLAPQETQYF
TGCGCCAGCAGCTTGGCTCCGCAAGAGACCCAGTACTTC
>.|.|TRBV5-6|TRBJ1-1
CASSLYLGQGPIGAEAFF
TGTGCCAGCAGCCTTTACTTAGGCCAGGGGCCTATCGGCGCTGAAGCTTTCTTT
>.|.|TRBV28|TRBJ2-1
CASSPPSPGYNEQFF
TGTGCCAGCAGTCCCCCTAGTCCCGGGTACAATGAGCAGTTCTTC
>.|once|TRBV27|TRBJ2-7
CASSFTMAYF
TGTGCCAGCAGTTTTACAATGGCGTACTTC
>.|.|TRBV19|TRBJ2-5
CASSAGAEETQYF
TGTGCCAGTAGTGCGGGGGCCGAAGAGACCCAGTACTTC
>.|few|TRBV6-5|TRBJ2-7
CASSYSPGSEAYEQYF
TGTGCCAGCAGTTACTCACCGGGTAGCGAGGCCTACGAGCAGTACTTC
>TRBD2|.|TRBV5-1|TRBJ2-1
CASSLGAGGYNEQFF
TGCGCCAGCAGCTTGGGAGCGGGAGGCTACAATGAGCAGTTCTTC
>.|.|TRBV19|TRBJ1-1
CASSIGHRVDTEAFF
TGTGCCAGTAGTATCGGGCACAGGGTCGACACTGAAGCTTTCTTT
>.|few|TRBV21-1|TRBJ1-5
CASSTQGRDSNQPQHF
TGTGCCAGCAGCACCCAGGGGAGGGATAGCAATCAGCCCCAGCATTTT
>.|.|TRBV4-1|TRBJ1-2
CASSQATGGGYTF
TGCGCCAGCAGCCAAGCCACTGGAGGGGGCTACACCTTC
>TRBD1|.|TRBV7-2|TRBJ2-7
CASSWDRAYEQYF
TGTGCCAGCAGCTGGGACAGGGCCTACGAGCAGTACTTC
>.|once|TRBV2|TRBJ1-2
CASSGEEVHGYTF
TGTGCCAGCAGTGGGGAGGAGGTGCATGGCTACACCTTC
>TRBD1|few|TRBV7-9|TRBJ2-1
CASSRQGPKEQFF
TGTGCCAGCAGCCGACAGGGGCCTAAGGAGCAGTTCTTC
>TRBD1|.|TRBV28|TRBJ2-7
CAVRDRKVYEQYF
TGTGCCGTCCGGGACAGGAAGGTCTACGAGCAGTACTTC
>TRBD1|.|TRBV5-4|TRBJ1-1
CASSLGGTGGTEAFF
TGTGCCAGCAGCTTGGGTGGGACAGGCGGAACTGAAGCTTTCTTT
>TRBD1|.|TRBV6-5|TRBJ2-2
CASSFTTGSITGELFF
TGTGCCAGCAGTTTCACGACAGGGTCCATCACCGGGGAGCTGTTTTTT
>TRBD1|.|TRBV30|TRBJ2-3
CAWTVTGGTYTQYF
TGTGCCTGGACCGTGACAGGGGGCACGTATACGCAGTATTTT
>.|few|TRBV11-3|TRBJ2-2
CASRSITGELFF
TGTGCCAGCAGATCAATCACCGGGGAGCTGTTTTTT
>.|.|TRBV10-3|TRBJ2-7
CAISDLETYEQYF
TGTGCCATCAGTGACCTCGAGACCTACGAGCAGTACTTC
>.|few|TRBV18|TRBJ2-2
CASSPRQVESGELFF
TGTGCCAGCTCACCACGGCAGGTTGAATCCGGGGAGCTGTTTTTT
>.|few|TRBV4-2|TRBJ1-4
CASSQETGGREKLFF
TGTGCCAGCAGCCAAGAAACAGGTGGAAGGGAAAAACTGTTTTTT
>.|few|TRBV5-1|TRBJ2-7
CASSLRGQYYEQYF
TGCGCCAGCAGCTTGAGAGGCCAATACTACGAGCAGTACTTC
>TRBD2|.|TRBV7-7|TRBJ2-2
CASRLAGTGELFF
TGTGCTAGTCGACTAGCTGGAACCGGGGAGCTGTTTTTT
>.|few|TRBV28|TRBJ2-1
CASSFRLKRNEQFF
TGTGCCAGCAGTTTCCGCTTGAAGCGCAATGAGCAGTTCTTC
>TRBD1|few|TRBV25-1|TRBJ1-2
CASSRDRAYGYTF
TGTGCCAGCAGTAGGGACAGGGCCTATGGCTACACCTTC
>.|few|TRBV29-1|TRBJ2-7
CSVSGTYEQYF
TGCAGCGTTAGCGGTACCTACGAGCAGTACTTC
>.|few|TRBV27|TRBJ2-3
CASSPGLPNTQYF
TGTGCCAGCAGCCCTGGACTTCCTAATACGCAGTATTTT
>.|few|TRBV5-6|TRBJ1-2
CASSLALDVTSYGYTF
TGTGCCAGCAGCTTGGCCCTAGACGTGACTTCCTATGGCTACACCTTC
>.|.|TRBV9|TRBJ2-5
CASSVNGWGHQETQYF
TGTGCCAGCAGCGTAAATGGTTGGGGGCACCAAGAGACCCAGTACTTC
>TRBD2|few|TRBV29-1|TRBJ2-1
CSGDSGGAFNEQFF
TGCAGCGGTGATAGCGGGGGGGCATTTAATGAGCAGTTCTTC
>.|few|TRBV7-9|TRBJ2-7
CASSLYPLARPYVGYF
TGTGCCAGCAGCTTATATCCGCTGGCTAGACCCTACGTCGGGTACTTC
>TRBD2|.|TRBV7-3|TRBJ2-1
CASSLSSAGGRDEQFF
TGTGCCAGCAGCTTGTCGTCGGCGGGAGGGCGCGATGAGCAGTTCTTC
>.|.|TRBV7-9|TRBJ1-1
CASSSDRMGTEAFF
TGTGCCAGCAGCTCGGACAGAATGGGCACTGAAGCTTTCTTT
>TRBD1|few|TRBV7-9|TRBJ2-7
CASSPGTDDSYEQYF
TGTGCCAGCAGCCCCGGGACAGACGATTCCTACGAGCAGTACTTC
>TRBD2|few|TRBV4-3|TRBJ2-7
CASSQALAGVNEQYF
TGCGCCAGCAGCCAAGCACTAGCGGGAGTCAACGAGCAGTACTTC
>.|few|TRBV29-1|TRBJ2-3
CSVDRAGTRLDTQYF
TGCAGCGTTGATCGGGCCGGGACAAGATTAGATACGCAGTATTTT
>TRBD2|.|TRBV25-1|TRBJ2-5
CASSNLGLAGGETQYF
TGTGCCAGCAGTAACCTAGGACTAGCGGGAGGGGAGACCCAGTACTTC
>TRBD1|few|TRBV7-8|TRBJ1-1
CASRPAGGTEAFF
TGTGCCAGCAGGCCCGCAGGGGGCACTGAAGCTTTCTTT
>.|few|TRBV6-6|TRBJ1-1
CASSSNTEAFF
TGTGCCAGCAGCAGTAACACTGAAGCTTTCTTT
>.|.|TRBV7-2|TRBJ2-3
CASSLAAGPSGTDTQYF
TGTGCCAGCAGCTTAGCTGCGGGCCCTAGCGGCACAGATACGCAGTATTTT
>TRBD1|.|TRBV5-1|TRBJ1-4
CASSEGAKNEKLFF
TGCGCCAGCAGCGAGGGGGCGAAGAATGAAAAACTGTTTTTT
>TRBD1|.|TRBV28|TRBJ1-2
CASSLGTGQTGYTF
TGTGCCAGCAGTCTCGGGACAGGGCAGACCGGCTACACCTTC
>TRBD1|few|TRBV5-4|TRBJ1-1
CASRPEGTGGTWTEAFF
TGTGCCAGCAGACCTGAGGGTACAGGGGGGACGTGGACTGAAGCTTTCTTT
>.|.|TRBV30|TRBJ1-3
CAWSGLSGNTIYF
TGTGCCTGGAGTGGGCTCTCTGGAAACACCATATATTTT
>.|.|TRBV4-3|TRBJ1-4
CASSQDRGNSEKLFF
TGCGCCAGCAGCCAAGATAGGGGGAATAGTGAAAAACTGTTTTTT
>.|few|TRBV25-1|TRBJ2-1
CASSEGGGRARYNEQFF
TGTGCCAGCAGTGAAGGGGGCGGACGGGCTCGCTACAATGAGCAGTTCTTC
>.|few|TRBV2|TRBJ2-2
CASSVVRDTGELFF
TGTGCCAGCAGTGTTGTGCGGGACACCGGGGAGCTGTTTTTT
>TRBD2|few|TRBV7-3|TRBJ2-2
CASSLWASGNTGELFF
TGTGCCAGCAGCTTATGGGCTAGCGGCAACACCGGGGAGCTGTTTTTT
>TRBD1|.|TRBV29-1|TRBJ1-5
CSVRTGVGQPQHF
TGCAGCGTTCGTACAGGGGTGGGTCAGCCCCAGCATTTT
>TRBD1|few|TRBV7-2|TRBJ1-2
CASSRQGDGYTF
TGTGCCAGCAGCCGACAGGGGGATGGCTACACCTTC
>.|few|TRBV27|TRBJ2-1
CASRSLADRYNEQFF
TGTGCCAGCAGGAGTCTTGCCGACAGATACAATGAGCAGTTCTTC
>.|few|TRBV9|TRBJ2-1
CASSVDRETYNEQFF
TGTGCCAGCAGCGTAGATCGGGAAACCTACAATGAGCAGTTCTTC
>TRBD1|once|TRBV15|TRBJ1-4
CATSETGVTNEKLFF
TGTGCCACCAGCGAAACAGGGGTAACTAATGAAAAACTGTTTTTT
>TRBD1|.|TRBV7-2|TRBJ1-2
CASSLGTGRDGYTF
TGTGCCAGCAGCTTAGGGACAGGAAGAGATGGCTACACCTTC